What follows is one TCR beta chain and its context. Its antigen remains unknown. Repertoires were generated with immunoSEQ multiplex PCR, while TCRdb's copy carries only in-frame clones and drops some. Among roughly 160,000 clones listed, roughly 93% were seen once. The V gene's germline CDR1 is MNHEY and CDR2 SVGAGI. V was pared by 4 bases and J by 3 bases, with 15 bases between. CDR3 length equals 15 residues. This entry belongs to a study of T cell responses to AZD1222 COVID-19 vaccine. Study-level results: Nearly half of the spike-specific TCRs reportedly recognize variant regions that carry no mutations. Dominant CD4 TCR responses targeted spike regions 160-218 and 743-854. Donors, mostly white British, included more females; clonal diversity was possibly underestimated. Receipt of two AZD1222 doses was followed by a rise in Spike-specific TCR breadth and depth.

The sequences come from peripheral blood, collected on day 0 of AZD1222 vaccination. The receptor was derived from an adult in good health. This rearrangement joins TRBV6-5 to TRBJ1-1; D is uncertain. CDR3 sequence reads: CASSFSDEGYTEAFF. CDR3 nucleotides: TGTGCCAGCAGTTTTTCGGACGAGGGATACACTGAAGCTTTCTTT.